This TCR beta chain was recovered during a study of OX40 agonist ivuxolimab in advanced cancers. About the research overall: Melanoma, hepatocellular carcinoma, head and neck or renal cell cancer occurred in dose-escalation patients. Study-level points and caveats: Part of the nonresponder group also had normalized T-cell clonal expansion that was low.

Sampling of blood occurred at baseline, cycle 4 day 1, and cycle 7 day 1. Trimming removed 2 bases at V and 0 bases at J, with 1 base between. The CDR3 spans 12 residues. From germline, CDR1 is MDHEN and CDR2 SYDVKM. The table lists this clone with a few counts. Its cognate antigen is unknown. Here immunoSEQ multiplex PCR was the method, and the copy in TCRdb shows in-frame clones only, minus some. The profile shows about 79,000 clones, 81% of them singletons. The sequence derives from an adult with an advanced solid tumor such as melanoma, head and neck, liver or kidney cancer. Sequencing was performed on CD4+ or CD8+ T cells sorted from blood, taken in a trial of the OX40 agonist ivuxolimab. The J gene is TRBJ1-2, the V gene TRBV28; D ambiguous. The CDR3 DNA sequence: TGTGCCAGCAGTTTAACTAACTATGGCTACACCTTC. Protein product: CASSLTNYGYTF.